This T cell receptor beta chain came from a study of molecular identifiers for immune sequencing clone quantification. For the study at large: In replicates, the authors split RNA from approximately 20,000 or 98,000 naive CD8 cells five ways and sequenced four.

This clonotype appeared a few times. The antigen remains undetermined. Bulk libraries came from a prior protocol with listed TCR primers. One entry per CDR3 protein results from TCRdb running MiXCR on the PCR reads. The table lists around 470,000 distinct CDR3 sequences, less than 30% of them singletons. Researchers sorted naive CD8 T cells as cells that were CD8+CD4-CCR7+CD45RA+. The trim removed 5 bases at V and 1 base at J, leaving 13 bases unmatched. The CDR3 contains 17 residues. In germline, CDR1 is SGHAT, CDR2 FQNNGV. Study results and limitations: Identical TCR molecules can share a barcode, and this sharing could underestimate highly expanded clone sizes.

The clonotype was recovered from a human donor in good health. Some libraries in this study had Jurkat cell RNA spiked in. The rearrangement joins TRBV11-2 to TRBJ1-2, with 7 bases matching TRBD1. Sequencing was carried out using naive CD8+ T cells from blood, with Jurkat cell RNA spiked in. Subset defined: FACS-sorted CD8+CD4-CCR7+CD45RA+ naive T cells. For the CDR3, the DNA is TGTGCCAGCAGCCCCCGGGACAGCATCCCATTTAACTATGGCTACACCTTC. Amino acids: CASSPRDSIPFNYGYTF.